Listed here are 24 T cell receptor beta chains from one sample, sequenced in a study of pediatric ulcerative colitis. Assay used: immunoSEQ multiplex PCR; TCRdb lists only in-frame clones, some missing. Here the sample spans about 36,000 clones, roughly 73% being singletons. The rectum was sampled with one to two pinch biopsies at colonoscopy. Sequenced input: gut tissue. Receptors originate from a boy between 5 and 17 years old with moderate ulcerative colitis.

This rearrangement joins TRBV27 to TRBJ2-6; D unresolved. With 3 bases removed from V and 0 bases from J, the gap between germline ends came to 6 bases. Germline-derived CDR1 and CDR2 are MNHEY and SMNVEV (reference sequence). There are 15 residues in the CDR3. This CDR3 is CASSFLVSGANVLTF. CDR3 nucleotides: TGTGCCAGCAGTTTCCTGGTCTCTGGGGCCAACGTCCTGACTTTC.

The chain recombines TRBV10-1 with TRBJ2-7; D is perhaps TRBD2 (5 bases). Per germline, CDR1 WNHNN and CDR2 SYGVQD (reference sequence). The CDR3 runs 15 residues. Trimming stripped 3 bases from V and 3 bases from J, with 15 bases between. The CDR3 coding sequence is TGCGCCAGCAGTGATCAGACTAAGGGCGTCTACGAGCAGTACTTC. Translated, it gives CASSDQTKGVYEQYF.

The rearrangement uses TRBV5-1 and TRBJ2-2, with D tentatively TRBD2 (6 bases). The germline V gene has CDR1 SGHRS and CDR2 YFSETQ. This CDR3 region has 14 residues. V shed 5 bases and J shed 0 bases, with 8 bases lying between them. CDR3 protein: CASRGEANTGELFF. The CDR3 DNA sequence: TGCGCCAGCAGGGGGGAGGCGAACACCGGGGAGCTGTTTTTT. Supplemented by reference TRBV5-1 and TRBJ2-2, the full variable domain reads KAGVTQTPRYLIKTRGQQVTLSCSPISGHRSVSWYQQTPGQGLQFLFEYFSETQRNKGNFPGRFSGRQFSNSRSEMNVSTLELGDSALYLCASRGEANTGELFFGEGSRLTVL.

This clone appeared once. The V and J genes are TRBV5-1 and TRBJ2-2; D not resolved. The germline V and J ends were trimmed by 4 bases and 4 bases, with 11 bases remaining between them. This CDR3 is built from 14 residues. Germline lookup yields CDR1 SGHRS and CDR2 YFSETQ. The CDR3 spells CASSLNDGTGELFF. The CDR3 DNA follows: TGCGCCAGCAGCCTCAATGACGGCACCGGGGAGCTGTTTTTT. Full variable domain (remainder filled in from reference TRBV5-1 and TRBJ2-2): KAGVTQTPRYLIKTRGQQVTLSCSPISGHRSVSWYQQTPGQGLQFLFEYFSETQRNKGNFPGRFSGRQFSNSRSEMNVSTLELGDSALYLCASSLNDGTGELFFGEGSRLTVL.

About this clone itself: A single base separates this from a much larger clone, so it may be a read error. Different DNA sequences within this sample yield the same CDR3. The genes are TRBV7-8 and TRBJ1-2; D uncertain. Germline V gene data show CDR1 as SGHVS and CDR2 as FQNEAQ. There are 14 residues in the CDR3. Trimming removed 1 base at V and 0 bases at J, with 6 bases between. In DNA, the CDR3 is TGTGCCAGCAGCTTAGGTGACACTAACTATGGCTACACCTTC. Encoded protein: CASSLGDTNYGYTF.

This clone was found a few times. The genes are TRBV7-2 and TRBJ1-2; possible D gene TRBD1, 6 bases. The germline V gene has CDR1 SGHTA and CDR2 FQGNSA. The V end was cut by 5 bases, the J end by 4 bases, with 17 bases between. CDR3 length: 15 residues. This CDR3 reads CASSGYRVEIYGYTF. CDR3 bases: TGTGCCAGCAGCGGTTACAGGGTGGAGATCTATGGCTACACCTTC.

This chain joins TRBV4-3 and TRBJ1-5, with D uncertain. V lost 0 bases, J lost 3 bases, and 9 bases lay in between. This CDR3 contains 15 residues. The germline CDR1 and CDR2 sequences are LGHNA and YSLEER. CDR3 sequence: CASSQDAGYNQPQHF. CDR3 nucleotides: TGCGCCAGCAGCCAAGATGCCGGCTACAATCAGCCCCAGCATTTT.

The chain recombines TRBV5-4 with TRBJ2-1; 11 positions match TRBD1. The junction had 7 bases not matched to a gene; V was cut back by 4 bases and J by 4 bases. Germline V gene data show CDR1 as SGHNT and CDR2 as YYREEE (reference sequence). The CDR3 is made up of 16 amino acids. This CDR3 reads CASSPSGTGGYNEQFF. The CDR3 DNA is TGTGCCAGCAGCCCGAGCGGGACAGGGGGTTACAATGAGCAGTTCTTC. Variable domain in full (rest from reference TRBV5-4 and TRBJ2-1): ETGVTQSPTHLIKTRGQQVTLRCSSQSGHNTVSWYQQALGQGPQFIFQYYREEENGRGNFPPRFSGLQFPNYSSELNVNALELDDSALYLCASSPSGTGGYNEQFFGPGTRLTVL.

The genes are TRBV30 and TRBJ2-5; the D call may be TRBD1 or TRBD2 (5 bases each). The germline V gene has CDR1 GTSNPN and CDR2 SVGIG (reference sequence). This CDR3 is 13 amino acids long. Trimming removed 3 bases from V and 5 bases from J, with 13 bases in between. CDR3 DNA sequence: TGTGCCTGGAGCGCAGGGTGGGGGGAGACCCAGTACTTC. Protein: CAWSAGWGETQYF.

The chain links TRBV5-1 to TRBJ2-7, with 11 bases that match TRBD1. The CDR3 is made up of 15 amino acids. Germline trimming cut 1 base from V and 5 bases from J; bases unmatched to any gene: 5. Germline V gene sequence: CDR1 SGHRS, CDR2 YFSETQ. For the CDR3, the DNA is TGCGCCAGCAGCTTGCCGGGACAGGGGGACCACGAGCAGTACTTC. It encodes CASSLPGQGDHEQYF.

This rearrangement joins TRBV19 to TRBJ2-7; 7 bases are shared with TRBD1. V shed 4 bases, J shed 2 bases, and the junction held 14 bases outside the gene matches. The CDR3 loop spans 17 amino acids. Per germline, CDR1 LNHDA and CDR2 SQIVND (reference sequence). The CDR3 is CASSTGTDNIVPYEQYF. The CDR3 DNA is TGTGCCAGTAGTACCGGGACAGATAATATAGTACCCTACGAGCAGTACTTC.

This clone was observed a few times. The rearrangement uses TRBV28 and TRBJ2-2; 7 nucleotides match TRBD1. This CDR3 comprises 15 residues. The ends lost 1 base at V and 6 bases at J; junction bases unmatched: 5. CDR1 MDHEN and CDR2 SYDVKM come from the germline V gene. The CDR3 sequence: CASSLSDRASGELFF. The CDR3 DNA follows: TGTGCCAGCAGTTTATCCGACAGGGCCTCCGGGGAGCTGTTTTTT.

The genes are TRBV28 and TRBJ1-5; D remains unclear. This CDR3 region has 15 residues. Looked up from germline, CDR1 is MDHEN and CDR2 is SYDVKM. V was clipped by 7 bases and J by 6 bases, with 19 bases between them. DNA for the CDR3: TGTGCCAGCACACCTTCGGGGAGCCGTCGTCAGCCCCAGCATTTT. Translating it yields CASTPSGSRRQPQHF.

The chain recombines TRBV10-2 with TRBJ1-4, with 9 bases lining up with TRBD1. Germline V gives CDR1 WSHSY, CDR2 SAAADI. The V and J ends lost 5 bases and 8 bases, in that order; junction bases with no gene match: 9. The CDR3 spans 15 residues. The CDR3 loop is CASSQQGARGEKLFF. Here the CDR3 DNA reads TGCGCCAGCAGTCAACAGGGGGCAAGGGGGGAAAAACTGTTTTTT.

This chain connects TRBV28 to TRBJ2-7; D may match TRBD1 or TRBD2 (5 bases each). V lost 2 bases, J lost 1 base, and 9 bases lay in between. This CDR3 has 14 residues. Germline lookup yields CDR1 MDHEN and CDR2 SYDVKM. CDR3 bases: TGTGCCAGCAGTTTAGGGACGCGGTCCTACGAGCAGTACTTC. This translates into CASSLGTRSYEQYF.

The rearrangement links TRBV19 to TRBJ2-2, with TRBD1 matching 8 bases. The germline CDR1 and CDR2 sequences are LNHDA and SQIVND (reference sequence). This CDR3 comprises 14 residues. V trimming: 7 bases; J trimming: 6 bases; junction bases outside the gene matches: 7. The CDR3 region has the DNA TGTGCCAGTACAGTCCAGGGGGCACCCGGGGAGCTGTTTTTT. It yields the protein CASTVQGAPGELFF.

V usage is TRBV30 and J usage is TRBJ2-7, with D possibly being TRBD1 or TRBD2 (6 bases each). The CDR3 is 17 residues long. The ends were cut back, 0 bases at V and 0 bases at J, with 18 bases in the middle. Per germline, CDR1 GTSNPN and CDR2 SVGIG (reference sequence). In DNA form, the CDR3 reads TGTGCCTGGAGTGTACATTATCGGGGGCGAAGCTCCTACGAGCAGTACTTC. This codes for CAWSVHYRGRSSYEQYF. The complete variable domain, with remaining parts taken from reference TRBV30 and TRBJ2-7, reads SQTIHQWPATLVQPVGSPLSLECTVEGTSNPNLYWYRQAAGRGLQLLFYSVGIGQISSEVPQNLSASRPQDRQFILSSKKLLLSDSGFYLCAWSVHYRGRSSYEQYFGPGTRLTVT.

The rearrangement links TRBV2 to TRBJ2-5; no definite D call. The V end lost 6 bases, the J end lost 1 base, and 12 bases lay between the germline ends. From germline, CDR1 is SNHLY and CDR2 FYNNEI. This CDR3 has 14 amino acids. CDR3 DNA: TGTGCCAGCAGCAGAATGGGTTTCCAAGAGACCCAGTACTTC. Protein product: CASSRMGFQETQYF.

The chain recombines TRBV30 with TRBJ2-1, with TRBD1 identical over 7 bases. This CDR3 comprises 12 residues. The V and J ends lost 1 base and 10 bases, in that order; junction bases with no gene match: 4. Per the germline V gene, CDR1 is GTSNPN and CDR2 is SVGIG (reference sequence). CDR3 sequence (DNA): TGTGCCTGGAGTGGAACAGGGGAAGAGCAGTTCTTC. Translated, it gives CAWSGTGEEQFF.

This chain connects TRBV5-1 to TRBJ2-7, with 8 positions matching TRBD1. V was pared by 1 base and J by 1 base, with 13 bases of the junction left unmatched. CDR1 and CDR2 (germline): SGHRS, YFSETQ. CDR3 size: 18 residues. CDR3 nucleotide sequence: TGCGCCAGCAGCTTGCGCACAGCCTTCGGACAGGGATCCTACGAGCAGTACTTC. This sequence encodes CASSLRTAFGQGSYEQYF.

The chain joins TRBV5-1 to TRBJ1-2; D unclear. Germline V gene sequence: CDR1 SGHRS, CDR2 YFSETQ. There are 14 residues in the CDR3. V lost 3 bases to trimming and J lost 2 bases, with 11 bases between them. DNA for the CDR3: TGCGCCAGCAGCTGGGATTCTAAGAACTATGGCTACACCTTC. Amino acids: CASSWDSKNYGYTF.

This clone was seen more than once but under ten times. The chain has TRBV19 and TRBJ2-1, with D perhaps TRBD2 (6 bases). V lost 6 bases, J lost 0 bases, and 15 bases lay in between. Per the germline V gene, CDR1 is LNHDA and CDR2 is SQIVND (reference sequence). This CDR3 has 16 residues. CDR3 protein: CASRGLLSSSYNEQFF. CDR3 nucleotide sequence: TGTGCCAGTAGGGGACTCCTGTCGAGCTCCTACAATGAGCAGTTCTTC.

The chain employs TRBV7-9 and TRBJ2-7; D is possibly TRBD2 (5 bases). Deletions cut 1 base from V and 7 bases from J, with 17 bases between. This CDR3 comprises 15 residues. Germline values: CDR1 SEHNR, CDR2 FQNEAQ (reference sequence). CDR3: CASSLGVGVNQEQYF. The CDR3 coding sequence is TGTGCCAGCAGCTTAGGGGTGGGAGTTAACCAGGAGCAGTACTTC. Based on the CDR3 plus reference TRBV7-9 and TRBJ2-7, the full variable domain is DTGVSQNPRHKITKRGQNVTFRCDPISEHNRLYWYRQTLGQGPEFLTYFQNEAQLEKSRLLSDRFSAERPKGSFSTLEIQRTEQGDSAMYLCASSLGVGVNQEQYFGPGTRLTVT.

This chain joins TRBV13 and TRBJ2-7, with D unclear. The V and J ends lost 4 bases and 7 bases respectively, with 11 bases between them. In germline, CDR1 is PRHDT, CDR2 FYEKMQ (reference sequence). The CDR3 length is 12 residues. DNA for the CDR3: TGTGCCAGCAGCTCGCAGGTGGAGGAGCAGTACTTC. This codes for CASSSQVEEQYF. The full variable domain, rest sourced from reference TRBV13 and TRBJ2-7, is AAGVIQSPRHLIKEKRETATLKCYPIPRHDTVYWYQQGPGQDPQFLISFYEKMQSDKGSIPDRFSAQQFSDYHSELNMSSLELGDSALYFCASSSQVEEQYFGPGTRLTVT.